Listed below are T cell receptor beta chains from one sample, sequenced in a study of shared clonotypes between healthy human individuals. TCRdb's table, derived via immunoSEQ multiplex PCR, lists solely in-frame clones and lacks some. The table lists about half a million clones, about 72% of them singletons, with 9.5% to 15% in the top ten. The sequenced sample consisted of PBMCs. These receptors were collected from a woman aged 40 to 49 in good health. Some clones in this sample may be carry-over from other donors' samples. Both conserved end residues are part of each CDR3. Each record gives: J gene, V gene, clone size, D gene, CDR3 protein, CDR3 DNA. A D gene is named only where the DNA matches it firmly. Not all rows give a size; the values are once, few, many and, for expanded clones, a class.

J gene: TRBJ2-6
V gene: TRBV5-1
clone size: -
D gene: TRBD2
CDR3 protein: CASSLGLAGGSGANVLTF
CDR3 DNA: TGCGCCAGCAGCCTAGGACTAGCGGGAGGGTCTGGGGCCAACGTCCTGACTTTC

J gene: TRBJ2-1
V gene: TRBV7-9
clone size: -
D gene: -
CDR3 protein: CASSLSQYNEQFF
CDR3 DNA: TGTGCCAGCAGCTTGTCCCAATACAATGAGCAGTTCTTC

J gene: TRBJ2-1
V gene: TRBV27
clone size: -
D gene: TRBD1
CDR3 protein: CASSFPGTGNYNEQFF
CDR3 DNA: TGTGCCAGCAGTTTCCCCGGGACAGGGAACTACAATGAGCAGTTCTTC

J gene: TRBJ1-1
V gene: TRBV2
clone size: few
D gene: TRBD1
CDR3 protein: CASSRTGEAFF
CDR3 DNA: TGTGCCAGCAGTAGGACAGGCGAAGCTTTCTTT

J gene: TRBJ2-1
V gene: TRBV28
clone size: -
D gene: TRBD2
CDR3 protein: CASSPGGGGPYNEQFF
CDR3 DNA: TGTGCCAGCAGCCCCGGGGGGGGAGGCCCCTACAATGAGCAGTTCTTC

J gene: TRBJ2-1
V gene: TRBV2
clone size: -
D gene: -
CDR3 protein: CASSTGLNTPHNEQFF
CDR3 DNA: TGTGCCAGCTCCACGGGACTTAACACTCCTCACAATGAGCAGTTCTTC

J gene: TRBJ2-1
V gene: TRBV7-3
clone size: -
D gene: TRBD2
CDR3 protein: CASSPSGFSYNEQFF
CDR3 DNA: TGTGCCAGCAGCCCTAGCGGATTCTCCTACAATGAGCAGTTCTTC

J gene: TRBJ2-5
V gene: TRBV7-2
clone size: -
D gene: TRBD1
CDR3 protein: CASSTRTGRETQYF
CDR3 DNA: TGTGCCAGCAGCACCCGGACAGGGCGGGAGACCCAGTACTTC

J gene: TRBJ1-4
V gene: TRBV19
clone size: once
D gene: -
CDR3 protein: CASSTDSSTNEKLFF
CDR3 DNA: TGTGCCAGTAGTACCGACAGCTCAACTAATGAAAAACTGTTTTTT

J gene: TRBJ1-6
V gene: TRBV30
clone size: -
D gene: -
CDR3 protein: CAWSVGVGSPLHF
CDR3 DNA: TGTGCCTGGAGTGTAGGGGTAGGTTCACCCCTCCACTTT

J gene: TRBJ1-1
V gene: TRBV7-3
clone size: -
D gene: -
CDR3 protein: CASSSQMNTEAFF
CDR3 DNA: TGTGCCAGCAGCTCACAGATGAACACTGAAGCTTTCTTT

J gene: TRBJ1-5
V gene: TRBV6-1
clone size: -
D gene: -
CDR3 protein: CASSERAVSNQPQHF
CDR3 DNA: TGTGCCAGCAGTGAACGGGCGGTTTCCAATCAGCCCCAGCATTTT

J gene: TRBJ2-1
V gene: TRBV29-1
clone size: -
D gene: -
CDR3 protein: CSVDRSGTTGGNEQFF
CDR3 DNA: TGCAGCGTTGATCGATCGGGGACAACGGGGGGCAATGAGCAGTTCTTC

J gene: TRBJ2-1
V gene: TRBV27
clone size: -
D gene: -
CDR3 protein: CASSWDTSSYNEQFF
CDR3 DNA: TGTGCCAGCAGTTGGGACACGAGCTCCTACAATGAGCAGTTCTTC

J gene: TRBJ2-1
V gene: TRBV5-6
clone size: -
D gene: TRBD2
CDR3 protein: CASSLGLAVAYNEQFF
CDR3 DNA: TGTGCCAGCAGCCTAGGACTAGCGGTAGCCTACAATGAGCAGTTCTTC

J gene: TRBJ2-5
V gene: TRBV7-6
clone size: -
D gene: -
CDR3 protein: CASSSPRGAETQYF
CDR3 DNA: TGTGCCAGCAGCTCACCTAGGGGGGCGGAGACCCAGTACTTC

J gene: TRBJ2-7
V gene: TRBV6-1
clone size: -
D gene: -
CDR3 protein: CASSDFSGVIYEQYF
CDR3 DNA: TGTGCCAGCAGTGATTTTTCGGGAGTCATCTACGAGCAGTACTTC

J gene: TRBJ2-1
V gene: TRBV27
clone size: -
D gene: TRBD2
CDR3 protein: CASSFGAGGLNEQFF
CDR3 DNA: TGTGCCAGCAGTTTCGGGGCGGGAGGGCTGAATGAGCAGTTCTTC

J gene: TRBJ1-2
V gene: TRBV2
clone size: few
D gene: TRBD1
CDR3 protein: CASQGQGDYGYTF
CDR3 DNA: TGTGCCAGCCAGGGGCAGGGGGACTATGGCTACACCTTC

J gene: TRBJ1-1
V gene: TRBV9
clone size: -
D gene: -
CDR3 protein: CASSAIGATEAFF
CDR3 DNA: TGTGCCAGCAGCGCCATAGGGGCTACCGAAGCTTTCTTT

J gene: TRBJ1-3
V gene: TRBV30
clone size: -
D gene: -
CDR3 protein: CAWSVGSGNTIYF
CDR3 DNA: TGTGCCTGGAGTGTGGGGTCTGGAAACACCATATATTTT

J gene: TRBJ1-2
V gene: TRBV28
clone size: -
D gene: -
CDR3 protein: CASSQSGINYGYTF
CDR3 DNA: TGTGCCAGCAGCCAATCGGGAATTAACTATGGCTACACCTTC

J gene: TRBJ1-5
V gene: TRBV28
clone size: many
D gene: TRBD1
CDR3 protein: CASSLLWTGASRSNQPQHF
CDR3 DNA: TGTGCCAGCAGTTTACTTTGGACAGGGGCGAGTAGGAGCAATCAGCCCCAGCATTTT

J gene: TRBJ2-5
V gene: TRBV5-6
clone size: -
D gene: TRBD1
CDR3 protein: CASSQTGIETQYF
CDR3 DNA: TGTGCCAGCAGCCAGACAGGGATAGAGACCCAGTACTTC

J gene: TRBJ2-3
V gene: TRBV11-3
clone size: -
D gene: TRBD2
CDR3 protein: CASSRGLAGDTQYF
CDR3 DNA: TGTGCCAGCAGCCGGGGACTAGCGGGAGATACGCAGTATTTT

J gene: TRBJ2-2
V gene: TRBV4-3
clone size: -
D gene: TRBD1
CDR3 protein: CASSNDRDRGTGELFF
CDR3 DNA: TGCGCCAGCAGTAACGACCGAGACAGGGGCACCGGGGAGCTGTTTTTT

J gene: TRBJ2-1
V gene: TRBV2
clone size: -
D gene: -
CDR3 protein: CASVAGNWDNEQFF
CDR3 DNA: TGTGCCAGCGTGGCGGGAAATTGGGACAATGAGCAGTTCTTC

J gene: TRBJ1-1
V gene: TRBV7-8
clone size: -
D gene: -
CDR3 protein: CASSPMGWDGRTLGAFF
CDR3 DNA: TGTGCCAGCAGCCCCATGGGATGGGACGGAAGAACACTTGGGGCTTTCTTT